These 8 T cell receptor beta chains were all obtained from the same sample, sequenced in a study of OX40 agonist ivuxolimab in advanced cancers. The assay was immunoSEQ multiplex PCR, and TCRdb's table has in-frame clones only and misses some. Among 70,000 to 85,000 clones listed, approximately 86% were seen once. Specimen: CD4+ or CD8+ T cells sorted from blood, collected in a trial of the OX40 agonist ivuxolimab. These TCRs come from an adult with an advanced solid tumor such as melanoma, head and neck, liver or kidney cancer.

V gene TRBV30 combines with J gene TRBJ2-1; 7 bases fit TRBD1. The CDR3 runs 13 residues. CDR1 GTSNPN and CDR2 SVGIG come from the germline V gene (reference sequence). Trimming at V came to 8 bases and at J to 3 bases, leaving 7 bases not matched to a gene. CDR3 in amino acids: CALRQGGYNEQFF. In DNA form, the CDR3 reads TGTGCCCTACGACAGGGTGGCTACAATGAGCAGTTCTTC. The variable domain in full, with the rest retrieved from reference TRBV30 and TRBJ2-1, is SQTIHQWPATLVQPVGSPLSLECTVEGTSNPNLYWYRQAAGRGLQLLFYSVGIGQISSEVPQNLSASRPQDRQFILSSKKLLLSDSGFYLCALRQGGYNEQFFGPGTRLTVL.

This clone came up once. The chain combines TRBV18 with TRBJ2-5; D is uncertain. This CDR3 comprises 10 residues. The V gene lost 4 bases and the J gene lost 5 bases, with 2 bases spanning the gap. Germline-derived CDR1 and CDR2 are KGHSH and LQKENI. The CDR3 region has the DNA TGTGCCAGCTCACGCGAGACCCAGTACTTC. Protein: CASSRETQYF.

This chain uses TRBV19 with TRBJ1-1; tentatively, D is TRBD1 (5 bases). The germline gives CDR1 LNHDA, CDR2 SQIVND (reference sequence). This CDR3 region has 13 residues. V was shortened by 6 bases and J by 1 base, with 9 bases between the two germline ends. This chain's CDR3 is CASRRGANTEAFF. The CDR3 region has the DNA TGTGCCAGTAGGAGGGGAGCGAACACTGAAGCTTTCTTT.

This sequence joins TRBV2 and TRBJ1-5, with D unresolved. Trimming left V 4 bases short and J 0 bases short, with 16 bases between. The CDR3 has 17 amino acids. CDR1 is SNHLY and CDR2 is FYNNEI in the germline V gene. CDR3 residues: CASSVEVNPYSNQPQHF. DNA of the CDR3: TGTGCCAGCAGTGTTGAGGTAAATCCTTATAGCAATCAGCCCCAGCATTTT.

V and J are TRBV27 and TRBJ1-6; D is unresolved. V was cut by 6 bases and J by 6 bases, with 12 bases left in between. The length of the CDR3 is 14 residues. From germline, CDR1 is MNHEY and CDR2 SMNVEV (reference sequence). CDR3 DNA: TGTGCCAGCAGAGAAGCCAGGATTAATTCACCCCTCCACTTT. Translating gives CASREARINSPLHF.

The J gene is TRBJ2-7, the V gene TRBV6-4, with TRBD1 matching 8 bases. V dropped 7 bases and J dropped 6; count of bases not matched to a gene: 14. The germline V gene has CDR1 MRHNA and CDR2 SNTAGT. CDR3 length: 15 amino acids. CDR3 in amino acids: CASTSHVDRAPEQYF. CDR3 DNA sequence: TGTGCCAGCACCTCTCACGTGGACAGGGCCCCCGAGCAGTACTTC.

In this sample, this clone turned up a few times. The chain carries TRBV6-4 and TRBJ1-6; D remains ambiguous. Trimming shortened V by 6 bases and J by 6 bases, and 9 bases separated the two germline ends. This CDR3 has 13 residues. Germline CDR1 MRHNA, CDR2 SNTAGT. The CDR3 sequence: CASRMNINSPLHF. The CDR3 DNA reads TGTGCCAGCAGAATGAATATTAATTCACCCCTCCACTTT.

This rearrangement joins TRBV5-6 to TRBJ1-1; 7 nucleotides agree with TRBD1. CDR3 length equals 16 residues. Looked up from germline, CDR1 is SGHDT and CDR2 is YYEEEE. The trim removed 6 bases at V and 5 bases at J, leaving 16 bases unmatched. CDR3 residues: CASTSTFRDSLTEAFF. CDR3 DNA sequence: TGTGCCAGCACCTCCACTTTCCGGGACAGCTTAACTGAAGCTTTCTTT.